Each of the 24 T cell receptor beta chains below was sequenced from the same sample in a study of T cell responses to AZD1222 COVID-19 vaccine. The data were produced by immunoSEQ multiplex PCR, yet TCRdb's version contains in-frame clones alone and is incomplete. The sample has approximately 130,000 clones, approximately 85% seen once. Sequencing used peripheral blood, obtained 28 days after the second AZD1222 dose. All receptors derive from an adult who received the AZD1222 COVID-19 vaccine.

The chain's CDR3 is CASSSMAGEQYF. The CDR3 region has the DNA TGTGCCAGCAGCTCTATGGCTGGCGAGCAGTACTTC. J is TRBJ2-7 and V is TRBV7-9; D is unclear. Germline CDR1 SEHNR, CDR2 FQNEAQ (reference sequence). The CDR3 is 12 residues long. Trimming took off 4 bases at V and 6 bases at J, with 10 bases between the two ends.

This chain joins TRBV2 and TRBJ1-1; tentatively, D is TRBD1 (6 bases). Germline V gives CDR1 SNHLY, CDR2 FYNNEI. CDR3 length: 13 amino acids. V gave up 10 bases and J gave up 3 bases, with 15 bases separating them. CDR3 sequence: CATAIRQDTEAFF. In DNA form, the CDR3 reads TGTGCCACCGCGATACGACAGGACACTGAAGCTTTCTTT.

V is TRBV5-1 and J is TRBJ1-6; TRBD1 matches 7 bases. Germline CDR1 reads SGHRS; CDR2 reads YFSETQ. This CDR3 is 15 amino acids long. V lost 4 bases, J lost 9 bases, and 10 bases stayed unmatched. CDR3 amino acids: CASSPRGGASSPLHF. CDR3 coding DNA: TGCGCCAGCAGCCCAAGAGGGGGCGCATCTTCACCCCTCCACTTT.

The genes are TRBV6-5 and TRBJ1-2; D is uncertain. This CDR3 has 16 amino acids. Germline lookup yields CDR1 MNHEY and CDR2 SVGAGI. Between the trimmed V and J ends, which lost 0 bases and 0 bases, there was a span of 11 bases. The CDR3 loop reads CASSYSGGRTNYGYTF. In nucleotides, the CDR3 is TGTGCCAGCAGTTACTCGGGCGGGCGCACTAACTATGGCTACACCTTC.

The V gene is TRBV19, the J gene TRBJ2-1; the D gene is possibly TRBD2 (6 bases). CDR1 LNHDA and CDR2 SQIVND come from the germline V gene (reference sequence). Trimming pared 4 bases from V and 7 bases from J, leaving 20 bases between. CDR3 length: 16 residues. Here the CDR3 reads CASSRSGEVYRNEQFF. For the CDR3, the DNA is TGTGCCAGTAGTAGGAGTGGGGAGGTCTACAGGAATGAGCAGTTCTTC.

Here the CDR3 reads CASSLLRYEQYF. The CDR3 coding sequence is TGTGCCAGCAGTTTATTACGGTACGAGCAGTACTTC. The chain is built from TRBV28 and TRBJ2-7; D is unclear. The CDR3 spans 12 residues. In germline, CDR1 is MDHEN, CDR2 SYDVKM. The ends were cut back, 1 base at V and 4 bases at J, with 5 bases in the middle.

The rearrangement joins TRBV5-1 to TRBJ2-2; 8 nucleotides agree with TRBD1. V was clipped by 4 bases and J by 2 bases; unmatched bases: 13. In germline, CDR1 is SGHRS, CDR2 YFSETQ. The CDR3 totals 18 residues. The CDR3 sequence is CASSLLTSGQGNTGELFF. The CDR3 region has the DNA TGCGCCAGCAGCCTCTTAACGTCAGGACAGGGAAACACCGGGGAGCTGTTTTTT.

This clone was seen a single time. The V and J genes are TRBV28 and TRBJ2-5; D is uncertain. V was trimmed by 7 bases and J by 5 bases, leaving 11 bases between them. The germline V gene encodes CDR1 MDHEN and CDR2 SYDVKM. The CDR3 runs to 12 residues. The CDR3 protein is CASTTSSETQYF. The CDR3 DNA reads as TGTGCCAGCACCACGAGCTCGGAGACCCAGTACTTC.

CDR3 DNA: TGTGCCAGCAGTTTATCGGGGAGTTTCGGGGAGCTGTTTTTT. It codes for CASSLSGSFGELFF. The chain couples TRBV28 to TRBJ2-2, with D possibly being TRBD2 (5 bases). This CDR3 region has 14 residues. Germline V gives CDR1 MDHEN, CDR2 SYDVKM. The V end was cut by 1 base, the J end by 7 bases, with 10 bases between. The complete variable domain, with remaining parts taken from reference TRBV28 and TRBJ2-2, reads DVKVTQSSRYLVKRTGEKVFLECVQDMDHENMFWYRQDPGLGLRLIYFSYDVKMKEKGDIPEGYSVSREKKERFSLILESASTNQTSMYLCASSLSGSFGELFFGEGSRLTVL.

This clone was recorded once. V and J are TRBV15 and TRBJ2-1, with TRBD2 matching over 8 bases. Germline CDR1 reads LNHNV; CDR2 reads YYDKDF (reference sequence). This CDR3 has 17 residues. V dropped 0 bases and J dropped 3; count of bases not matched to a gene: 7. The CDR3 nucleotides are TGTGCCACCAGCAGAGATAGGACTAGCTTTCGCTACAATGAGCAGTTCTTC. Encoded protein: CATSRDRTSFRYNEQFF.

The CDR3 protein is CASLPLSGYNEQFF. Here the CDR3 DNA reads TGTGCCAGCCTACCCCTCTCGGGATACAATGAGCAGTTCTTC. The chain is built from TRBV27 and TRBJ2-1, with a tentative D call TRBD2 (5 bases). Between the trimmed V and J ends, which lost 8 bases and 4 bases, there was a span of 15 bases. The CDR3 covers 14 residues. Germline CDR1 reads MNHEY; CDR2 reads SMNVEV (reference sequence).

This clone was recorded a few times. The chain employs TRBV3-1 (or the pseudogene TRBV3-2) and TRBJ1-6; maybe TRBD1 (5 bases). This CDR3 spans 13 amino acids. CDR1 is LGHDT, CDR2 YNNKEL, per germline (reference sequence). Trimming stripped 4 bases from V and 9 bases from J, with 10 bases between. The DNA for the CDR3 is TGTGCCAGCAGCCGAGAGGGGACTTCACCCCTCCACTTT. This sequence encodes CASSREGTSPLHF.

This clone was detected only once. The CDR3 protein is CASSPGLAGSTDTQYF. The CDR3 DNA reads TGCGCCAGCAGCCCGGGACTAGCGGGGAGCACAGATACGCAGTATTTT. The V and J genes are TRBV5-1 and TRBJ2-3; TRBD2 agrees at 13 bases. The CDR3 loop spans 16 amino acids. The germline CDR1 and CDR2 sequences are SGHRS and YFSETQ. V shed 4 bases and J 0 bases; nucleotides not matched to a gene: 2.

The rearrangement links TRBV29-1 to TRBJ2-4; D is perhaps TRBD1 (5 bases). The ends were cut back, 4 bases at V and 6 bases at J, with 10 bases in the middle. The V gene's germline CDR1 is SQVTM and CDR2 ANQGSEA. This CDR3 has 12 amino acids. The CDR3: CSVGRQGNIQYF. In nucleotides, the CDR3 is TGCAGCGTTGGGCGGCAGGGAAACATTCAGTACTTC.

This chain joins TRBV2 and TRBJ1-4; D may be TRBD1 (6 bases). V lost 7 bases and J lost 6, with 15 bases in between. The germline gives CDR1 SNHLY, CDR2 FYNNEI. The CDR3 runs to 14 residues. CDR3 protein: CASKLGGLHEKLFF. The CDR3 DNA reads TGTGCCAGCAAGCTTGGGGGGCTTCATGAAAAACTGTTTTTT.

The J gene is TRBJ2-3, the V gene TRBV7-2; 11 nucleotides match TRBD2. V lost 4 bases to trimming and J lost 7 bases; unmatched junction nucleotides: 10. Per the germline V gene, CDR1 is SGHTA and CDR2 is FQGNSA. The CDR3 has 16 residues. This chain's CDR3 is CASSSFSGRAVNTQYF. The CDR3 region has the DNA TGTGCCAGCAGCTCCTTTAGCGGGAGGGCCGTGAATACGCAGTATTTT.

The chain is built from TRBV6-1 and TRBJ1-1; perhaps TRBD1 as D (5 bases). The CDR3 covers 15 residues. Germline loops: CDR1 MNHNS, CDR2 SASEGT. Trimming cost V 2 bases and J 5 bases, with 15 bases left between them. CDR3 sequence reads: CASSERDPMRTEAFF. The CDR3 DNA is TGTGCCAGCAGTGAAAGGGACCCGATGAGGACTGAAGCTTTCTTT.

This clone appeared a single time. The gene calls are TRBV27 and TRBJ2-4; D is ambiguous. The CDR3 runs to 15 residues. The V and J ends lost 3 bases and 0 bases respectively, with 9 bases between them. Germline CDR1 reads MNHEY; CDR2 reads SMNVEV (reference sequence). The CDR3 reads CASSLQPLAKNIQYF. In nucleotides, the CDR3 is TGTGCCAGCAGTTTGCAACCGCTAGCCAAAAACATTCAGTACTTC.

The chain recombines TRBV12-3 or TRBV12-4 with TRBJ1-5; D is undetermined. V was cut by 4 bases and J by 5 bases, with 6 bases left in between. The CDR3 loop spans 12 amino acids. The CDR3 DNA reads TGTGCCAGCAGTTCGGGAGATCAGCCCCAGCATTTT. This translates into CASSSGDQPQHF.

This clone was counted a single time. The V call is TRBV4-3, the J call TRBJ2-3; a possible D gene is TRBD2 (6 bases). This CDR3 is built from 16 residues. Germline lookup yields CDR1 LGHNA and CDR2 YSLEER. V was trimmed by 0 bases and J by 2 bases, leaving 12 bases between them. The CDR3: CASSQERRGDTDTQYF. CDR3 DNA: TGCGCCAGCAGCCAAGAGAGGCGGGGAGACACAGATACGCAGTATTTT.

The chain combines TRBV3-1 (or the pseudogene TRBV3-2) with TRBJ1-1; the match to TRBD1 covers 10 bases. V lost 2 bases, J lost 0 bases, and 15 bases stayed unmatched. CDR3 length: 20 residues. Germline-derived CDR1 and CDR2 are LGHDT and YNNKEL (reference sequence). CDR3 region: CASSQFYPGQGKTLNTEAFF. CDR3 coding DNA: TGTGCCAGCAGCCAATTTTATCCGGGACAGGGGAAAACCTTGAACACTGAAGCTTTCTTT.

A word on this clone: This sample includes further DNA sequences coding for the same CDR3. This chain links TRBV5-1 with TRBJ1-6; weak D call: TRBD1 (5 bases). With 0 bases removed from V and 10 bases from J, the gap between germline ends came to 11 bases. Germline V gives CDR1 SGHRS, CDR2 YFSETQ. The CDR3 contains 14 residues. The CDR3 loop is CASSLGQGGSPLHF. The DNA for the CDR3 is TGCGCCAGCAGCTTGGGGCAGGGAGGCTCACCCCTCCACTTT. The full variable domain, its missing parts supplied by reference TRBV5-1 and TRBJ1-6, is KAGVTQTPRYLIKTRGQQVTLSCSPISGHRSVSWYQQTPGQGLQFLFEYFSETQRNKGNFPGRFSGRQFSNSRSEMNVSTLELGDSALYLCASSLGQGGSPLHFGNGTRLTVT.

This chain uses TRBV25-1 with TRBJ2-5; D ambiguous. The CDR3 length is 15 residues. Germline V CDR1 and CDR2: MGHDK, SYGVNS. V was pared by 2 bases and J by 0 bases, with 10 bases between. The CDR3 here is CASSEPLEDQETQYF. The DNA for the CDR3 is TGTGCCAGCAGTGAACCTTTGGAAGACCAAGAGACCCAGTACTTC.

This clone came up a few times. This chain links TRBV5-1 with TRBJ1-1, with 7 bases identical to TRBD1. CDR3 length equals 16 residues. Germline V gene sequence: CDR1 SGHRS, CDR2 YFSETQ. Trimming at V came to 1 base and at J to 7 bases, leaving 13 bases not matched to a gene. CDR3 in DNA: TGCGCCAGCAGCTTGCCGGACAGGCTTGATCGGGGTGAAGCTTTCTTT. Protein sequence: CASSLPDRLDRGEAFF. Complete variable domain (other parts from reference TRBV5-1 and TRBJ1-1): KAGVTQTPRYLIKTRGQQVTLSCSPISGHRSVSWYQQTPGQGLQFLFEYFSETQRNKGNFPGRFSGRQFSNSRSEMNVSTLELGDSALYLCASSLPDRLDRGEAFFGQGTRLTVV.